The rows below give T cell receptor beta chains drawn from one sample of a study of identical twins. TCRdb fed the 5' RACE reads into MiXCR, producing one record per CDR3 protein. The sample consists of around 510,000 distinct CDR3 sequences, approximately 14% of them appearing once. These same data were also listed under a study on yellow fever vaccine responses in identical twins.

Sequencing was done on a sample of CD4+ T cells sorted from blood. The origin of the receptors is a woman between 18 and 29 years old in good health. Each CDR3 is given with its conserved first and last residue. A D gene is named only where the DNA matches it firmly. A row's size may be missing; if present it is once, few, many or a size class.

j_gene | abundance | v_gene | d_gene | CDR3aa | CDR3nt
TRBJ1-2 | few | TRBV15 | - | CATSRDPTGTDLYGYTF | TGTGCCACCAGCAGAGATCCAACCGGGACCGACCTTTATGGCTACACCTTC
TRBJ2-1 | many | TRBV6-2/TRBV6-3 | - | CDLVASFPEQFF | TGTGATCTGGTGGCTAGCTTCCCTGAGCAGTTCTTC
TRBJ1-1 | - | TRBV7-8 | - | CASSRHQNTEAFF | TGTGCCAGCAGCAGACACCAGAACACTGAAGCTTTCTTT
TRBJ2-1 | few | TRBV14 | - | CASSRPGGLATWRVF | TGTGCCAGCAGCCGACCAGGTGGCCTAGCGACTTGGCGGGTCTTC
TRBJ2-7 | few | TRBV15 | - | CATSRAGGQSSYEQYF | TGTGCCACCAGCAGAGCGGGGGGACAAAGCTCCTACGAGCAGTACTTC
TRBJ2-2 | few | TRBV25-1 | TRBD1 | CASPGQGVTGELFF | TGTGCCAGCCCGGGACAGGGGGTCACCGGGGAGCTGTTTTTT
TRBJ1-1 | - | TRBV7-9 | TRBD1 | CASSFTGGGTEAFF | TGTGCCAGCAGTTTTACAGGGGGCGGAACTGAAGCTTTCTTT
TRBJ2-4 | many | TRBV20-1 | - | CSASSSSTQAKNIQYF | TGCAGTGCTAGTAGTTCCAGCACGCAGGCCAAAAACATTCAGTACTTC
TRBJ2-7 | many | TRBV12-3/TRBV12-4 | TRBD1 | CASSPKAGTGVYEQYF | TGTGCCAGCAGCCCGAAGGCCGGGACAGGGGTCTACGAGCAGTACTTC
TRBJ2-1 | few | TRBV11-1 | TRBD2 | CASRRGGSPYNEQFF | TGTGCCAGCAGGCGGGGGGGTTCCCCCTACAATGAGCAGTTCTTC
TRBJ2-5 | few | TRBV4-2 | TRBD2 | CASSQDRAITGGQETQYF | TGTGCCAGCAGCCAAGATAGAGCAATAACGGGAGGGCAAGAGACCCAGTACTTC
TRBJ2-3 | many | TRBV20-1 | - | CSAGFALGVDTQYF | TGCAGTGCAGGCTTCGCTCTAGGAGTTGATACGCAGTATTTT
TRBJ2-3 | few | TRBV6-2/TRBV6-3 | TRBD2 | CASSYSRWLAGDTDTQYF | TGTGCCAGCAGTTACTCGAGATGGCTAGCGGGGGACACAGATACGCAGTATTTT
TRBJ2-3 | - | TRBV6-6 | TRBD2 | CASSKTSTKGASTDTQYF | TGTGCCAGCAGTAAGACTAGCACAAAGGGCGCTAGCACAGATACGCAGTATTTT
TRBJ2-1 | - | TRBV24-1 | TRBD2 | CATSDLRSTSGHSYNEQFF | TGTGCCACCAGTGATTTGCGGTCTACTAGCGGACACTCCTACAATGAGCAGTTCTTC
TRBJ1-6 | many | TRBV6-5 | - | CASSYSVASYNSPLHF | TGTGCCAGCAGTTACTCAGTTGCCTCCTATAATTCACCCCTCCACTTT
TRBJ2-7 | many | TRBV10-3 | - | CAIKTGGLGSYEQYF | TGTGCCATAAAAACAGGCGGACTGGGCTCCTACGAGCAGTACTTC
TRBJ2-7 | few | TRBV3-1 | - | CASSHLADEQYF | TGTGCCAGCAGTCACCTAGCTGACGAGCAGTACTTC
TRBJ2-7 | few | TRBV14 | - | CASSPLSSPRNYEQYF | TGTGCCAGCAGCCCCCTGTCCAGTCCCCGCAACTACGAGCAGTACTTC
TRBJ2-1 | many | TRBV29-1 | TRBD2 | CSGGSGRAHEQFF | TGCAGCGGGGGAAGCGGGAGGGCTCATGAGCAGTTCTTC
TRBJ2-3 | many | TRBV12-3/TRBV12-4 | - | CASSPSPGNTQYF | TGTGCCAGCAGTCCCAGCCCCGGGAATACGCAGTATTTT
TRBJ2-1 | once | TRBV5-6 | - | CASSPRLGGLSYNEQFF | TGTGCCAGCAGCCCCCGGCTCGGGGGGCTCTCCTACAATGAGCAGTTCTTC
TRBJ2-1 | - | TRBV29-1 | - | CSVDSRQSSYNEQFF | TGCAGCGTTGACAGTCGGCAGAGCTCCTACAATGAGCAGTTCTTC
TRBJ2-7 | once | TRBV3-1 | TRBD1 | CASSQVDRGNEQYF | TGTGCCAGCAGCCAAGTGGACAGGGGAAACGAGCAGTACTTC
TRBJ2-2 | few | TRBV6-2/TRBV6-3 | - | CASSYLHRAAELFF | TGTGCCAGCAGTTATTTGCACAGGGCGGCGGAGCTGTTTTTT
TRBJ2-7 | few | TRBV5-1 | TRBD2 | CASSGEVLAGLSYEQYF | TGCGCCAGCAGCGGAGAGGTTCTAGCGGGGTTGTCCTACGAGCAGTACTTC
TRBJ1-2 | few | TRBV29-1 | TRBD1 | CSVGTGGNYGYTF | TGCAGCGTTGGGACAGGGGGGAACTATGGCTACACCTTC
TRBJ2-3 | few | TRBV5-5 | - | CASSSSLSLGGDTQYF | TGTGCCAGCAGCTCCTCCTTGAGCCTAGGTGGTGATACGCAGTATTTT
TRBJ2-7 | - | TRBV28 | - | CASSTSLYSYEQYF | TGTGCCAGCAGTACTAGTTTGTACTCCTACGAGCAGTACTTC
TRBJ2-5 | few | TRBV30 | - | CAWTSLGGETQYF | TGTGCCTGGACATCGCTAGGGGGAGAGACCCAGTACTTC
TRBJ2-5 | - | TRBV6-1 | - | CASSEDLARETQYF | TGTGCCAGCAGTGAAGACTTGGCGCGGGAGACCCAGTACTTC
TRBJ1-2 | - | TRBV4-3 | - | CASSRDLYHDDYGYTF | TGCGCCAGCAGCCGAGATCTCTACCACGACGACTATGGCTACACCTTC
TRBJ2-2 | - | TRBV27 | TRBD1 | CASSRTGGAFGTGELFF | TGTGCCAGCAGTCGGACAGGGGGCGCTTTTGGTACCGGGGAGCTGTTTTTT
TRBJ2-3 | - | TRBV28 | TRBD2 | CASSYPLAGADTDTQYF | TGTGCCAGCAGTTACCCCCTAGCGGGAGCCGACACAGATACGCAGTATTTT
TRBJ2-5 | many | TRBV4-1 | - | CASSLRARQETQYF | TGCGCCAGCAGCCTAAGGGCACGGCAAGAGACCCAGTACTTC
TRBJ2-1 | few | TRBV9 | - | CASSQSTGQWGDNEQFF | TGTGCCAGCAGCCAATCGACAGGGCAATGGGGGGACAATGAGCAGTTCTTC
TRBJ1-1 | - | TRBV5-1 | TRBD1 | CASSWTGYTEAFF | TGCGCCAGCAGCTGGACAGGGTACACTGAAGCTTTCTTT
TRBJ2-5 | few | TRBV18 | - | CASSPLKQETQYF | TGTGCCAGCTCACCACTCAAACAAGAGACCCAGTACTTC
TRBJ1-4 | few | TRBV12-3/TRBV12-4 | TRBD1 | CASSSTGPTNEKLFF | TGTGCCAGCAGTTCGACAGGGCCAACTAATGAAAAACTGTTTTTT
TRBJ2-1 | - | TRBV29-1 | TRBD1 | CSVGTGRNEQFF | TGCAGCGTCGGGACAGGGCGGAATGAGCAGTTCTTC
TRBJ2-7 | - | TRBV14 | TRBD2 | CANSQVRGRGYEQYF | TGTGCCAACAGCCAAGTCCGGGGGAGGGGCTACGAGCAGTACTTC
TRBJ2-2 | - | TRBV3-1 | - | CASSQLAPNTGELFF | TGTGCCAGCAGCCAACTAGCACCGAACACCGGGGAGCTGTTTTTT